Shown below are 32 T cell receptor beta chains from a single sample sequenced in a study of shared clonotypes between healthy human individuals (dated by TCRdb to 2018 to 2020). Library generation was performed with the immunoSEQ multiplex PCR assay. TCRdb retrieved this table from immuneACCESS and kept in-frame rearrangements only. Not all clones are present; in checked studies, unresolved V genes account for under half, and no reason is known for the remainder. The sample data list nearly 1 million clones, and 76% of these were observed just once. Approximately 1.5% of the sample is taken by the ten largest. Sequencing used memory CD4+ T cells sorted from blood. Sample cell subset or site, as interpreted from the label and publication: CD45RA-negative fraction. The receptors come from a young man in good health.

The gene calls are TRBV19 and TRBJ1-5; 7 bases match TRBD1. CDR1 is LNHDA and CDR2 is SQIVND in the germline V gene (reference sequence). There are 16 residues in the CDR3. V gave up 5 bases and J gave up 4 bases; unmatched junction bases: 11. CDR3 nucleotide sequence: TGTGCCAGTAGTGCTCACCTACAGGGGCAAAATCAGCCCCAGCATTTT. The encoded protein is CASSAHLQGQNQPQHF.

V and J are TRBV5-1 and TRBJ2-7, with D possibly TRBD2 on 5 matching bases. Trimming took off 4 bases at V and 6 bases at J, with 11 bases between the two ends. CDR1 and CDR2 from the germline V gene are SGHRS and YFSETQ. The CDR3 loop spans 12 amino acids. CDR3 bases: TGCGCCAGCAGCGAATACCGGGGCGAGCAGTACTTC. Its protein product is CASSEYRGEQYF.

The chain joins TRBV10-1 to TRBJ2-7; D is uncertain. The ends were cut back, 1 base at V and 3 bases at J, with 10 bases in the middle. Germline-derived CDR1 and CDR2 are WNHNN and SYGVQD (reference sequence). There are 14 residues in the CDR3. This CDR3 is CASSEWGLGYEQYF. In nucleotides, the CDR3 is TGCGCCAGCAGTGAGTGGGGTCTGGGCTACGAGCAGTACTTC.

This clone has a handful of counts. This chain connects TRBV30 to TRBJ1-1; D remains unclear. This CDR3 is 13 amino acids long. Germline CDR1 is GTSNPN and CDR2 is SVGIG (reference sequence). V was pared by 2 bases and J by 0 bases, with 7 bases between. The CDR3 spells CAWSNGMNTEAFF. CDR3 coding DNA: TGTGCCTGGAGTAACGGCATGAACACTGAAGCTTTCTTT. The variable domain in full, completed from reference TRBV30 and TRBJ1-1, reads SQTIHQWPATLVQPVGSPLSLECTVEGTSNPNLYWYRQAAGRGLQLLFYSVGIGQISSEVPQNLSASRPQDRQFILSSKKLLLSDSGFYLCAWSNGMNTEAFFGQGTRLTVV.

This clone was counted between two and nine times. V usage is TRBV18 and J usage is TRBJ1-5, with TRBD1 matching 7 bases. Germline V lookup: CDR1 KGHSH, CDR2 LQKENI. V lost 4 bases to trimming and J lost 7 bases; unmatched junction nucleotides: 7. The CDR3 spans 14 residues. DNA of the CDR3: TGTGCCAGCTCACGAGACAGGGTCGAACAGCCCCAGCATTTT. It yields the protein CASSRDRVEQPQHF. The complete variable domain, with remaining parts taken from reference TRBV18 and TRBJ1-5, reads NAGVMQNPRHLVRRRGQEARLRCSPMKGHSHVYWYRQLPEEGLKFMVYLQKENIIDESGMPKERFSAEFPKEGPSILRIQQVVRGDSAAYFCASSRDRVEQPQHFGDGTRLSIL.

This chain uses TRBV28 with TRBJ2-6; no reliable D call. Trimming stripped 8 bases from V and 0 bases from J, with 8 bases between. CDR3 size: 14 residues. Germline CDR1 and CDR2: MDHEN and SYDVKM. CDR3 amino acids: CASAGSSGANVLTF. The CDR3 nucleotides read TGTGCCAGCGCCGGATCCTCTGGGGCCAACGTCCTGACTTTC.

V and J are TRBV13 and TRBJ1-6; 8 nucleotides line up with TRBD1. After removal of 6 bases from V and 10 bases from J, the junction contained 11 bases not matched to a gene. Germline CDR1 and CDR2: PRHDT and FYEKMQ (reference sequence). The CDR3 totals 15 residues. The CDR3 region is CASRIGQGRESPLHF. The DNA for the CDR3 is TGTGCCAGCAGGATAGGACAGGGTAGGGAATCACCCCTCCACTTT.

The rearrangement uses TRBV7-2 and TRBJ2-3; 12 bases are a match to TRBD1. CDR3 size: 17 residues. V dropped 0 bases and J dropped 5; count of bases not matched to a gene: 6. Per germline, CDR1 SGHTA and CDR2 FQGNSA. The CDR3 loop reads CASSLAGTGGIEDTQYF. The CDR3 coding sequence is TGTGCCAGCAGCTTAGCCGGGACAGGGGGCATTGAAGATACGCAGTATTTT.

This clone was counted a single time. This chain links TRBV5-1 with TRBJ2-1, with D perhaps TRBD2 (6 bases). Germline V gene sequence: CDR1 SGHRS, CDR2 YFSETQ. The V end was cut by 3 bases, the J end by 8 bases, with 21 bases between. This CDR3 has 16 residues. The CDR3 is CASSSSPGLPGYEQFF. CDR3 nucleotides: TGCGCCAGCAGCTCTTCCCCGGGACTCCCCGGGTATGAGCAGTTCTTC.

The V gene is TRBV9, the J gene TRBJ2-1; no firm D call. CDR1 and CDR2 (germline): SGDLS, YYNGEE. There are 15 residues in the CDR3. V lost 4 bases and J lost 2, with 13 bases in between. CDR3 protein: CASSPQGFAYNEQFF. Written as DNA, the CDR3 is TGTGCCAGCAGCCCCCAAGGCTTCGCCTACAATGAGCAGTTCTTC.

This chain connects TRBV18 to TRBJ2-2; weak D call: TRBD2 (6 bases). The CDR3 is 14 residues long. The V and J ends lost 5 bases and 7 bases respectively, with 14 bases between them. The germline gives CDR1 KGHSH, CDR2 LQKENI. CDR3 amino acids: CASSEAGTGGELFF. The CDR3 region has the DNA TGTGCCAGCTCAGAGGCCGGGACTGGCGGGGAGCTGTTTTTT.

This sequence joins TRBV5-4 and TRBJ2-2, with TRBD1 matching over 9 bases. J lost 7 bases, V lost 4 bases, and 5 bases had no gene match. The CDR3 loop spans 14 amino acids. Per germline, CDR1 SGHNT and CDR2 YYREEE (reference sequence). The CDR3 DNA reads TGTGCCAGCAGCGGACAGGGGATGTTCGGGGAGCTGTTTTTT. Translating it yields CASSGQGMFGELFF.

This clone turned up a few times. The chain uses TRBV19 and TRBJ1-2; tentatively, D is TRBD1 (5 bases). Germline CDR1 LNHDA, CDR2 SQIVND (reference sequence). This CDR3 has 14 residues. Deletions cut 5 bases from V and 5 bases from J, with 15 bases between. This chain's CDR3 is CASSPYPGGYGYTF. The CDR3 DNA sequence: TGTGCCAGTAGTCCGTATCCGGGGGGATATGGCTACACCTTC.

This clone was counted between two and nine times. The J gene is TRBJ1-1, the V gene TRBV11-2, with no clear D. CDR1 SGHAT and CDR2 FQNNGV come from the germline V gene. With 0 bases removed from V and 0 bases from J, the gap between germline ends came to 5 bases. The CDR3 sequence is 14 residues long. The CDR3 loop is CASSLDLMNTEAFF. The CDR3 DNA follows: TGTGCCAGCAGCTTAGACCTGATGAACACTGAAGCTTTCTTT.

In its sample, this clone was seen once. The chain joins TRBV30 to TRBJ1-2; 7 bases align to TRBD1. Per germline, CDR1 GTSNPN and CDR2 SVGIG (reference sequence). The CDR3 is made up of 14 amino acids. Losses at the gene ends were 0 bases for V and 6 bases for J; bases not matched to a gene: 7. The CDR3 coding sequence is TGTGCCTGGAGTGTACGGCAGGGGGGAGATGGCTACACCTTC. This translates into CAWSVRQGGDGYTF.

The chain has TRBV7-9 and TRBJ1-1; D possibly corresponds to TRBD1 (6 bases). CDR1 is SEHNR and CDR2 is FQNEAQ in the germline V gene (reference sequence). The CDR3 is 11 residues long. V gave up 5 bases and J gave up 11 bases, with 12 bases separating them. CDR3 in amino acids: CASSTGTIAFF. CDR3 sequence (DNA): TGTGCCAGCAGCACCGGGACAATTGCTTTCTTT.

The J gene is TRBJ1-3, the V gene TRBV7-2, with no clear D. The V end lost 1 base, the J end lost 3 bases, and 10 bases lay between the germline ends. The CDR3 consists of 15 residues. Per the germline V gene, CDR1 is SGHTA and CDR2 is FQGNSA. The CDR3: CASSLVLGFGNTIYF. For the CDR3, the DNA is TGTGCCAGCAGCTTAGTATTAGGGTTTGGAAACACCATATATTTT.

This clone has more than one count but fewer than ten. The CDR3 coding sequence is TGCAGTGGTAGGTTGGGCTATGGCTACACCTTC. Protein product: CSGRLGYGYTF. The chain employs TRBV20-1 and TRBJ1-2; no clear D gene. Germline CDR1 DFQATT, CDR2 SNEGSKA (reference sequence). This CDR3 is 11 amino acids long. The V end was cut by 7 bases, the J end by 4 bases, with 10 bases between.

Details on this clone: The same CDR3 can be traced to other DNA sequences in this sample. The rearrangement links TRBV18 to TRBJ2-7; D gene uncertain. The V and J ends lost 5 bases and 0 bases respectively, with 5 bases between them. The length of the CDR3 is 12 residues. CDR1 KGHSH and CDR2 LQKENI come from the germline V gene. The CDR3 protein is CASSDPSYEQYF. The CDR3, as DNA: TGTGCCAGCTCAGACCCCTCCTACGAGCAGTACTTC.

CDR3: CASSKWGRGLYEQYF. The CDR3 nucleotides are TGTGCCAGCAGCAAGTGGGGAAGAGGGCTCTACGAGCAGTACTTC. The V call is TRBV21-1, the J call TRBJ2-7; TRBD2, the table's D call, lacks a check against the DNA. TRBV21-1 constitutes a pseudogene. CDR3 length: 15 residues.

This clone was seen more than once but under ten times. This rearrangement joins TRBV7-8 to TRBJ1-2, with D maybe TRBD1 (5 bases). V lost 5 bases and J 2 bases, leaving 9 bases between the germline ends. There are 13 residues in the CDR3. Germline loops: CDR1 SGHVS, CDR2 FQNEAQ. CDR3 sequence (DNA): TGTGCCAGCAGCCCTGACAGCAACTATGGCTACACCTTC. Encoded protein: CASSPDSNYGYTF.

The rearrangement joins TRBV7-2 to TRBJ2-5; D unresolved. Trimming cost V 5 bases and J 5 bases, with 12 bases left between them. The CDR3 contains 13 residues. The germline gives CDR1 SGHTA, CDR2 FQGNSA. This CDR3 is CASSVDRRETQYF. CDR3 DNA: TGTGCCAGCAGCGTAGACCGAAGGGAGACCCAGTACTTC.

Only one count was recorded for this clone. The gene calls are TRBV10-2 and TRBJ2-3; 7 positions match TRBD1. The length of the CDR3 is 16 residues. Germline values: CDR1 WSHSY, CDR2 SAAADI. With 5 bases clipped from V and 6 bases from J, the junction kept 14 bases outside the gene matches. The CDR3 nucleotides are TGCGCCAGCAGTCCTACTCAGGGGGTATTGTATGATACGCAGTATTTT. Translating gives CASSPTQGVLYDTQYF.

The chain recombines TRBV18 with TRBJ2-3; D tentatively reads TRBD1 or TRBD2 (5 bases each). V gave up 3 bases and J gave up 5 bases, with 21 bases separating them. Germline lookup yields CDR1 KGHSH and CDR2 LQKENI. This CDR3 is 17 amino acids long. CDR3 sequence: CASSPRERGVWGDTQYF. CDR3 nucleotide sequence: TGTGCCAGCTCACCCCGGGAAAGGGGAGTCTGGGGAGATACGCAGTATTTT.

This clone occurred once. Additional DNA sequences in this sample encode the identical CDR3. This rearrangement joins TRBV7-9 to TRBJ2-5, with 10 bases aligning to TRBD2. Germline V gene lookup returns CDR1 SEHNR and CDR2 FQNEAQ (reference sequence). V shed 5 bases, J shed 2 bases, and the junction held 5 bases outside the gene matches. The CDR3 runs 15 residues. CDR3 protein: CASSLSSGGQETQYF. Here the CDR3 DNA reads TGTGCCAGCAGCCTGAGTAGCGGGGGGCAAGAGACCCAGTACTTC.

Here the CDR3 reads CASSLDFGAGETQYF. CDR3 in DNA: TGTGCCAGCAGCTTAGATTTTGGGGCTGGGGAGACCCAGTACTTC. The gene calls are TRBV7-9 and TRBJ2-5, with D possibly TRBD1 on 5 matching bases. Trimming cost V 1 base and J 5 bases, with 14 bases left between them. Germline CDR1 reads SEHNR; CDR2 reads FQNEAQ (reference sequence). The CDR3 contains 15 residues.

V gene TRBV30 combines with J gene TRBJ1-2; 7 positions match TRBD1. After removal of 2 bases from V and 3 bases from J, the junction contained 18 bases not matched to a gene. The CDR3 loop spans 18 amino acids. Germline CDR1 GTSNPN, CDR2 SVGIG (reference sequence). CDR3 amino acids: CAWSFSPTGKDRDYGYTF. The CDR3 DNA follows: TGTGCCTGGAGTTTCTCCCCGACAGGGAAAGATCGGGACTATGGCTACACCTTC.

Only one count was recorded for this clone. The chain employs TRBV5-1 and TRBJ2-1, with D possibly being TRBD2 (5 bases). The CDR3 contains 13 residues. Trimming pared 5 bases from V and 6 bases from J, leaving 12 bases between. CDR1 SGHRS and CDR2 YFSETQ come from the germline V gene. The CDR3 region is CASSVRSGNEQFF. The CDR3 DNA follows: TGCGCCAGCAGTGTGCGAAGCGGCAATGAGCAGTTCTTC.

V is TRBV5-6 and J is TRBJ2-3, with 7 bases identical to TRBD1. Trimming cost V 4 bases and J 4 bases; bases outside gene matches: 3. The germline CDR1 and CDR2 sequences are SGHDT and YYEEEE. This CDR3 is built from 13 residues. This CDR3 reads CASSNTGADTQYF. In DNA form, the CDR3 reads TGTGCCAGCAGCAACACAGGGGCAGATACGCAGTATTTT. The variable domain in full, with the rest retrieved from reference TRBV5-6 and TRBJ2-3, is DAGVTQSPTHLIKTRGQQVTLRCSPKSGHDTVSWYQQALGQGPQFIFQYYEEEERQRGNFPDRFSGHQFPNYSSELNVNALLLGDSALYLCASSNTGADTQYFGPGTRLTVL.

Only one count was recorded for this clone. J is TRBJ2-5 and V is TRBV2; 8 bases match TRBD1. The CDR3 totals 14 residues. V dropped 6 bases and J dropped 4; count of bases not matched to a gene: 7. Germline-derived CDR1 and CDR2 are SNHLY and FYNNEI. In DNA, the CDR3 is TGTGCCAGCAGGGAGACAGGGGTAATAGAGACCCAGTACTTC. Encoded protein: CASRETGVIETQYF.

V usage is TRBV5-1 and J usage is TRBJ2-1, with 8 bases that match TRBD2. In germline, CDR1 is SGHRS, CDR2 YFSETQ. The trim removed 4 bases at V and 4 bases at J, leaving 10 bases unmatched. CDR3 size: 16 residues. CDR3 in DNA: TGCGCCAGCAGCGGCGTAAGGAGCGGGGGATACAATGAGCAGTTCTTC. This encodes CASSGVRSGGYNEQFF.

This clone appeared a few times. This sample also contains other DNA sequences that code for the same CDR3. The chain employs TRBV6-5 and TRBJ1-2; D gene unclear. V was clipped by 0 bases and J by 5 bases, with 10 bases between them. The CDR3 covers 14 residues. The V gene's germline CDR1 is MNHEY and CDR2 SVGAGI. The CDR3 protein is CASSYSRRGYGYTF. DNA for the CDR3: TGTGCCAGCAGTTACTCGAGGCGGGGATATGGCTACACCTTC.